Presented here are 13 T cell receptor beta chains from one specimen sequenced in a study of graft-versus-host responses after intestinal transplantation. These TCRs are of unknown antigen specificity. Here immunoSEQ multiplex PCR was the method, and the copy in TCRdb shows in-frame clones only, minus some. Of just over 85,000 clones in the sample, about 90% were seen once. The sequencing used unstimulated CD8+ T cells sorted from spleen or lymph node cells, collected before transplant. The receptor set was obtained from a human donor who was the organ donor for an intestinal transplant.

The genes are TRBV4-1 and TRBJ2-5; D not resolved. The assigned J gene may be wrong: the sequence end matches TRBJ2-7 better. The germline V gene encodes CDR1 MGHRA and CDR2 YSYEKL. The CDR3 loop spans 13 amino acids. The CDR3 DNA reads TGCGCCAGCAGCCAAGTCTTGCCGTACGAGCAGTACTTC. Its translation is CASSQVLPYEQYF.

The rearrangement uses TRBV9 and TRBJ2-3, with 11 bases fitting TRBD2. V lost 1 base to trimming and J lost 5 bases; unmatched junction nucleotides: 12. Germline-derived CDR1 and CDR2 are SGDLS and YYNGEE. The CDR3 totals 18 residues. This CDR3 is CASSVSMVAGGPGDTQYF. Here the CDR3 DNA reads TGTGCCAGCAGCGTATCCATGGTAGCGGGGGGGCCGGGAGATACGCAGTATTTT.

The chain combines TRBV7-3 with TRBJ1-1; D might be TRBD1 (6 bases). The CDR3 runs 12 residues. The V gene lost 0 bases and the J gene lost 10 bases, with 9 bases spanning the gap. Germline V gene data show CDR1 as SGHTA and CDR2 as FQGTGA. CDR3 nucleotides: TGTGCCAGCAGCTTAACACAGGGTGTAGCTTTCTTT. This translates into CASSLTQGVAFF.

The chain links TRBV5-4 to TRBJ2-2; weak D call: TRBD2 (6 bases). Germline V gives CDR1 SGHNT, CDR2 YYREEE (reference sequence). This CDR3 has 16 amino acids. V lost 3 bases and J lost 2, with 14 bases in between. Written as DNA, the CDR3 is TGTGCCAGCAGCTCCCCGGAGGGATACAACACCGGGGAGCTGTTTTTT. Translation: CASSSPEGYNTGELFF.

This chain joins TRBV7-2 and TRBJ2-7, with D unresolved. CDR3 length: 13 amino acids. Germline CDR1 reads SGHTA; CDR2 reads FQGNSA. V shed 3 bases and J shed 6 bases, with 12 bases lying between them. DNA for the CDR3: TGTGCCAGCAGCTTTAGCCCCGGCAGCGAGCAGTACTTC. This codes for CASSFSPGSEQYF.

This rearrangement joins TRBV5-4 to TRBJ2-4; TRBD1 matches 11 bases. The CDR3 is 13 residues long. Losses at the gene ends were 4 bases for V and 8 bases for J; bases not matched to a gene: 2. Germline assignment: CDR1 SGHNT and CDR2 YYREEE (reference sequence). CDR3 DNA sequence: TGTGCCAGCAGCGGACAGGGGGCTGACATTCAGTACTTC. This gives the protein CASSGQGADIQYF.

The chain recombines TRBV19 with TRBJ1-1; D not resolved. This CDR3 is 13 amino acids long. The V and J ends lost 4 bases and 0 bases respectively, with 6 bases between them. Germline CDR1 reads LNHDA; CDR2 reads SQIVND (reference sequence). CDR3 in amino acids: CASSRLLNTEAFF. In nucleotides, the CDR3 is TGTGCCAGTAGTAGGCTTTTGAACACTGAAGCTTTCTTT. Using reference TRBV19 and TRBJ1-1 for the parts outside the CDR3, the full variable domain is DGGITQSPKYLFRKEGQNVTLSCEQNLNHDAMYWYRQDPGQGLRLIYYSQIVNDFQKGDIAEGYSVSREKKESFPLTVTSAQKNPTAFYLCASSRLLNTEAFFGQGTRLTVV.

The V gene is TRBV27, the J gene TRBJ2-7; TRBD1 matches 9 bases. The CDR3 covers 16 residues. Germline CDR1 reads MNHEY; CDR2 reads SMNVEV (reference sequence). J lost 2 bases, V lost 7 bases, and 12 bases had no gene match. CDR3 residues: CASTPGAGTGTYEQYF. CDR3 sequence (DNA): TGTGCCAGCACCCCAGGCGCCGGGACAGGGACCTACGAGCAGTACTTC.

The chain is built from TRBV19 and TRBJ2-3; a weak D match, TRBD1 (6 bases). In germline, CDR1 is LNHDA, CDR2 SQIVND (reference sequence). Trimming removed 3 bases from V and 0 bases from J, with 7 bases in between. This CDR3 is 14 amino acids long. The CDR3 protein is CASSMGASTDTQYF. The CDR3 DNA is TGTGCCAGTAGTATGGGGGCTAGCACAGATACGCAGTATTTT.

The J gene is TRBJ2-1, the V gene TRBV9; TRBD2 agrees at 16 bases. Germline V gene data show CDR1 as SGDLS and CDR2 as YYNGEE. With 2 bases clipped from V and 10 bases from J, the junction kept 9 bases outside the gene matches. The CDR3 totals 17 residues. The CDR3 here is CASSVGGTSGGGTEQFF. For the CDR3, the DNA is TGTGCCAGCAGCGTGGGAGGGACTAGCGGGGGGGGAACGGAGCAGTTCTTC.

V usage is TRBV4-3 and J usage is TRBJ1-3, with 9 bases aligning to TRBD1. V dropped 0 bases and J dropped 4; count of bases not matched to a gene: 4. This CDR3 contains 16 residues. From germline, CDR1 is LGHNA and CDR2 YSLEER. CDR3 DNA: TGCGCCAGCAGCCAAGATTGGACAGGGGTCGGAAACACCATATATTTT. It codes for CASSQDWTGVGNTIYF.

This chain links TRBV6-5 with TRBJ2-1; 11 bases map to TRBD2. Germline V gene lookup returns CDR1 MNHEY and CDR2 SVGAGI. CDR3 length: 15 residues. Unmatched junction bases numbered 7, after V lost 5 bases and J lost 7 bases. The CDR3 bases are TGTGCCAGCAGTAGGGGACTAGCGGTTGTAAATGAGCAGTTCTTC. This codes for CASSRGLAVVNEQFF.

The chain uses TRBV7-2 and TRBJ1-6, with D perhaps TRBD1 (6 bases). This CDR3 region has 15 residues. Germline CDR1 SGHTA, CDR2 FQGNSA. V lost 1 base, J lost 10 bases, and 14 bases lay in between. The CDR3 protein is CASSLVRGASSPLHF. The CDR3 DNA reads TGTGCCAGCAGCTTAGTGCGGGGGGCTAGCTCACCCCTCCACTTT. Combining the CDR3 with reference TRBV7-2 and TRBJ1-6 gives the whole variable domain GAGVSQSPSNKVTEKGKDVELRCDPISGHTALYWYRQSLGQGLEFLIYFQGNSAPDKSGLPSDRFSAERTGGSVSTLTIQRTQQEDSAVYLCASSLVRGASSPLHFGNGTRLTVT.